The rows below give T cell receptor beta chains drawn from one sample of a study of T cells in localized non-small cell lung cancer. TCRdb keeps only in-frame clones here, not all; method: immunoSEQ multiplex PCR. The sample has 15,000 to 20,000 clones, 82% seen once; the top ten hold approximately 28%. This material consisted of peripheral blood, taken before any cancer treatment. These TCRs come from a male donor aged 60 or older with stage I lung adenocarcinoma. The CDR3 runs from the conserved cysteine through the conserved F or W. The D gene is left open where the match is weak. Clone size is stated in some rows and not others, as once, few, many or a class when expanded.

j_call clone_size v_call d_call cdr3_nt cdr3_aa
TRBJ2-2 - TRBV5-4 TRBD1 TGTGCCAGCAGCCTGGACAGGGTCCCGGAGCTGTTTTTT CASSLDRVPELFF
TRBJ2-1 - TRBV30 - TGTGCCTGGAGTGTACGGGAAGGGATAAACAATGAGCAGTTCTTC CAWSVREGINNEQFF
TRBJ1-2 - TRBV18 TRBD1 TGTGCCAGCTCCCCGAGGACAGGGGACTATGGCTACACCTTC CASSPRTGDYGYTF
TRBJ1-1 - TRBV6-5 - TGTGCCAGCAGTTTATTTTGGGGGAGGGGTACTGAAGCTTTCTTT CASSLFWGRGTEAFF
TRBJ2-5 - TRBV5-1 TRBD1 TGCGCCAGCAGCTCTAAACAGGGGCAAGAGACCCAGTACTTC CASSSKQGQETQYF
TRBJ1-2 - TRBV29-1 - TGCAGCGGGGAGGACCTTAGCCATGGCTACACCTTC CSGEDLSHGYTF
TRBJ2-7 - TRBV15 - TGTGCCACCAGCAGAGAGGGTTCACGCTACGAGCAGTACTTC CATSREGSRYEQYF
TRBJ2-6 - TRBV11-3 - TGTGCCAGCAGCTTAGGGATCTCTGGGGCCAACGTCCTGACTTTC CASSLGISGANVLTF
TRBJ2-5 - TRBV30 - TGTGCCTCGTCGGGACTGAGCCAAGAGACCCAGTACTTC CASSGLSQETQYF
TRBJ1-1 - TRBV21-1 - TGTGCCAGCAGCAAAGACGGAGGGTCAGCGAACACTGAAGCTTTCTTT CASSKDGGSANTEAFF
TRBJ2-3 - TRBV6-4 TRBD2 TGTGCCAGCAGTGTCCCCCACGGTACAAGCGGGGGGGCATCAGATACGCAGTATTTT CASSVPHGTSGGASDTQYF
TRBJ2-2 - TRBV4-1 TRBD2 TGCGCCAGCAGCTTTAGCGGGGGGCCAAGGACCGGGGAGCTGTTTTTT CASSFSGGPRTGELFF
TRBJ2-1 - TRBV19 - TGTGCCAGTAGTATATATGGGGACCATGAGCAGTTCTTC CASSIYGDHEQFF
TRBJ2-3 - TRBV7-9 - TGTGCCAGCAGTGGAACCGGGACCCACACAGATACGCAGTATTTT CASSGTGTHTDTQYF
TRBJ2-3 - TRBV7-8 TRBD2 TGTGCCAGCAGCTGGACCGGGACTACCTATGATACGCAGTATTTT CASSWTGTTYDTQYF
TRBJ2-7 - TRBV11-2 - TGTGCCAGCAGCCCCCCGGGTTTCCCCAACTACGAGCAGTACTTC CASSPPGFPNYEQYF
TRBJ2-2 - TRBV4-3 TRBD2 TGCGCCAGCAGCCAATTCCTAGCGGGAGGAGGGACCGGGGAGCTGTTTTTT CASSQFLAGGGTGELFF
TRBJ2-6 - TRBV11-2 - TGTGCCAGCAGCCAGTGGACGCCCTCTGGGGCCAACGTCCTGACTTTC CASSQWTPSGANVLTF
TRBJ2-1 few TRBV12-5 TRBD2 TGTGCTAGTGGCGCATCGGGACTAGCGGGTGAGCAGTTCTTC CASGASGLAGEQFF
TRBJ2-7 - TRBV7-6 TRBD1 TGTGCCAGCAGCTTAGCGGGCTTTGAGGGGGCCTTGTCCTACGAGCAGTACTTC CASSLAGFEGALSYEQYF
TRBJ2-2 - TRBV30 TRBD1 TGTGCCTGGCGGAGGGGGGACAGGGGGCGGTTAGTCACCGGGGAGCTGTTTTTT CAWRRGDRGRLVTGELFF
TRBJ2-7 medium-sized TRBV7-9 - TGTGCCAGCAGTCATATCCGGGGGAGCACCCGACCGTCCTACGAGCAGTACTTC CASSHIRGSTRPSYEQYF
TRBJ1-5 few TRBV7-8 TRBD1 TGTGCCAGCAGCCCACGACAGGGGTGGATTAATCAGCCCCAGCATTTT CASSPRQGWINQPQHF
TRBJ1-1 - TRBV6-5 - TGTGCCAGCAGTTACTCTTCAGGGTTTGATGAAGCTTTCTTT CASSYSSGFDEAFF
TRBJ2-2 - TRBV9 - TGTGCCAGCAGCGTAGGCGGATTGGGAGTCGGGGAGCTGTTTTTT CASSVGGLGVGELFF
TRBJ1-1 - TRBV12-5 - TGTGCTAGTGGTTTGGTACTGGGGGGAGGACGGGAGAACACTGAAGCTTTCTTT CASGLVLGGGRENTEAFF
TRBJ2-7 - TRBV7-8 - TGTGCCAGCAGCTCGGACTTGGTCCCTTACGAGCAGTACTTC CASSSDLVPYEQYF
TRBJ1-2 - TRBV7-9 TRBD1 TGTGCCAGCAGCTTCGGACAGGCACCACCCAGCGGCTACACCTTC CASSFGQAPPSGYTF
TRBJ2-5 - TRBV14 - TGTGCCAGCAGCCAAGATGCAGTACAAGAGACCCAGTACTTC CASSQDAVQETQYF
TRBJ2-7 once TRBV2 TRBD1 TGTGCCAGCAGTGGACAGGGTGACTACGAGCAGTACTTC CASSGQGDYEQYF
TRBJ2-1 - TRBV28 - TGTGCCACCCAACTTACGGACAATGAGCAGTTCTTC CATQLTDNEQFF
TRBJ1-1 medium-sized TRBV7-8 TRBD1 TGTGCCAGCAGCTCAACAGGGGGCGCGTCCACTGAAGCTTTCTTT CASSSTGGASTEAFF
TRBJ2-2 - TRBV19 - TGTGCCAGTAGTATGGGGCAGGTAAACACCGGGGAGCTGTTTTTT CASSMGQVNTGELFF
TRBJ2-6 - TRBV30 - TGTGCCTGGAGTTGGGATTCCTCTGGGGCCAACGTCCTGACTTTC CAWSWDSSGANVLTF
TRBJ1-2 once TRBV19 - TGTGCCAGTAGTATAGAGGCGACAGGAACTCATTCCTATGGCTACACCTTC CASSIEATGTHSYGYTF
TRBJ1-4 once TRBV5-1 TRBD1 TGCGCCAGCAGCCGCGGGACAGGGGGTGAAAAACTGTTTTTT CASSRGTGGEKLFF
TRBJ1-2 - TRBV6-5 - TGTGCCAGCAGTGGGGAAGTGGATGGCTACACCTTC CASSGEVDGYTF
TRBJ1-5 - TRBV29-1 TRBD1 TGCAGCGTAGCAGGGACAGGCAGTAGGGATCAGCCCCAGCATTTT CSVAGTGSRDQPQHF
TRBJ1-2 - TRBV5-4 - TGTGCCAGCAGCTACCAGCCTACTAACTATGGCTACACCTTC CASSYQPTNYGYTF
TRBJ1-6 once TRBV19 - TGTGCCCGCGCCCAGATCGGGTATAATTCACCCCTCCACTTT CARAQIGYNSPLHF
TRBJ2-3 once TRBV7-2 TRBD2 TGTGCCAGCAGCTCCCCACCCTCGCTAGCGGGGGAGCAAGATACGCAGTATTTT CASSSPPSLAGEQDTQYF
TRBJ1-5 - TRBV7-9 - TGTGCCAGCAGCTTAGGATGGGGTGTCGATCAGCCCCAGCATTTT CASSLGWGVDQPQHF
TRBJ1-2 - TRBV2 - TGTGCCAGCAGTGAACTCGGGGACAACTATGGCTACACCTTC CASSELGDNYGYTF
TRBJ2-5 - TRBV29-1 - TGCAGCGTTGACGAGACCCAGTACTTC CSVDETQYF
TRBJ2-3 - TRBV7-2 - TGTGCCAGCAGCTTAGCGGGGCAAGTGGGCGCAGATACGCAGTATTTT CASSLAGQVGADTQYF
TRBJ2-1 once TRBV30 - TGTGCCTGGACCGGGACTGCTGGGAATGAGCAGTTCTTC CAWTGTAGNEQFF
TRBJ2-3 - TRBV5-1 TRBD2 TGCGCCAGCAGCTTACTAGCGGGGGGCACAGATACGCAGTATTTT CASSLLAGGTDTQYF
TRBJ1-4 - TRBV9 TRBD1 TGTGCCAGCAGCGCCCCGGGACAGAGCGAAAAACTGTTTTTT CASSAPGQSEKLFF
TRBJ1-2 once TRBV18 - TGTGCCAGCTCACCCGACCTACAGGGCTCTGGTGGCTACACCTTC CASSPDLQGSGGYTF
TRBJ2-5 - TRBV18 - TGTGCCAGCTCACCACCGTCGGGACAACAAGAGACCCAGTACTTC CASSPPSGQQETQYF
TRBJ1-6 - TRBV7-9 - TGTGCCAGCAGCTCTCGACAGGAGTATTCACCCCTCCACTTT CASSSRQEYSPLHF
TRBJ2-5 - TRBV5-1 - TGCGCCAGCAGCTTGGGTGACAGCCAAGAGACCCAGTACTTC CASSLGDSQETQYF